A selection of T cell receptor beta chains follows, all from one sample in a study of monozygotic twins with inflammatory bowel disease. One entry per CDR3 protein, without DNA, is what TCRdb gives after re-calling the 5' RACE reads. The specimen's table records nearly 450,000 distinct CDR3 sequences. The sample was blood. These receptors were collected from a human donor with ulcerative colitis or Crohn's disease, or a healthy co-twin of an affected twin (not recorded which). Each CDR3 is given with its conserved first and last residue.

CASSPRTGAGANYGYTF,TRBV14,TRBJ1-2
CASSLSWERAVTGELFF,TRBV7-8,TRBJ2-2
CASSLVLGGLGQPQHF,TRBV7-8,TRBJ1-5
CASSPYRDTQGTEAFF,TRBV18,TRBJ1-1
CASSRDWSGEQYF,TRBV11-2,TRBJ2-7
CASSVGFGGQPQHF,TRBV9,TRBJ1-5
CASSQGPVLNYGYTF,TRBV14,TRBJ1-2
CASSPTGGLAPYEQYF,TRBV18,TRBJ2-7
CASSPLRANTEAFF,TRBV13,TRBJ1-1
CASRSTGAAVNTEAFF,TRBV6-1,TRBJ1-1
CASSLGDRAYEQYF,TRBV5-1,TRBJ2-7
CASSQKRTAGPGELFF,TRBV4-3,TRBJ2-2
CAISGDRMYSGANVLTF,TRBV10-3,TRBJ2-6
CASTVSQGSPEAFF,TRBV28,TRBJ1-1
CAISAGVTNYGYTF,TRBV10-3,TRBJ1-2
CASTSWLGFQETQYF,TRBV5-1,TRBJ2-5
CASSLFGGANTGELFF,TRBV5-5,TRBJ2-2
CSANGNTEAFF,TRBV20-1,TRBJ1-1
CASTPDKTGELFF,TRBV12-3/TRBV12-4,TRBJ2-2
CASSTRQGTDTQYF,TRBV28,TRBJ2-3
CASSSRQDMSEKLFF,TRBV5-1,TRBJ1-4
CASSPGQGARSNQPQHF,TRBV5-1,TRBJ1-5
CASSQRMQGRTGELFF,TRBV4-3,TRBJ2-2
CASSHPSRPQGVRNTEAFF,TRBV11-2,TRBJ1-1
CASSPNEAETQYF,TRBV18,TRBJ2-5
CASSQESSYEQYF,TRBV4-3,TRBJ2-7
CATSRDGGAYEQYF,TRBV15,TRBJ2-7
CASSFRASGIASSYEQYF,TRBV5-6,TRBJ2-7
CSARLYRTSTDTQYF,TRBV20-1,TRBJ2-3
CASSLVGGDEKLFF,TRBV5-1,TRBJ1-4
CASSIPTGEQFF,TRBV7-2,TRBJ2-1
CASIPGLAGGTQYF,TRBV2,TRBJ2-3
CASSPNRDYNNEQFF,TRBV12-3/TRBV12-4,TRBJ2-1
CASSIGTSGRALNEQFF,TRBV7-9,TRBJ2-1
CASRTPGLADFTGELFF,TRBV28,TRBJ2-2
CSASLLSGANVLTF,TRBV20-1,TRBJ2-6
CASSPGSGLGTGELFF,TRBV12-3/TRBV12-4,TRBJ2-2
CASRVGVTEAFF,TRBV6-1,TRBJ1-1
CASSLSGGPRNEQFF,TRBV11-2,TRBJ2-1
CASSQGGTPDTQYF,TRBV9,TRBJ2-3
CASSQDSGQYF,TRBV4-2,TRBJ2-7
CATSALGGEETQYF,TRBV24-1,TRBJ2-5
CASSPDADQSYNEQFF,TRBV5-4,TRBJ2-1
CASSVRREFPNEQFF,TRBV9,TRBJ2-1
CASSYGRGGGYEQYF,TRBV6-2/TRBV6-3,TRBJ2-7
CASSCLFSPPFQPQHF,TRBV6-5,TRBJ1-5
CASNLFGNTEAFF,TRBV11-2,TRBJ1-1
CASSLDRGAINEQFF,TRBV5-1,TRBJ2-1
CAWSSNRAGANVLTF,TRBV30,TRBJ2-6
CAWAASNSYNEQFF,TRBV30,TRBJ2-1
CSARGVAKNIQYF,TRBV20-1,TRBJ2-4
CASSLAAEANYGYTF,TRBV11-1,TRBJ1-2
CSARRVYSNQPQHF,TRBV20-1,TRBJ1-5
CSVQIPGLAGGQKDEQFF,TRBV20-1,TRBJ2-1
CASSLMGDEKLFF,TRBV7-2,TRBJ1-4
CASSQRDSGFQGNEQFF,TRBV4-2,TRBJ2-1
CSASGLAGLETQYF,TRBV20-1,TRBJ2-5